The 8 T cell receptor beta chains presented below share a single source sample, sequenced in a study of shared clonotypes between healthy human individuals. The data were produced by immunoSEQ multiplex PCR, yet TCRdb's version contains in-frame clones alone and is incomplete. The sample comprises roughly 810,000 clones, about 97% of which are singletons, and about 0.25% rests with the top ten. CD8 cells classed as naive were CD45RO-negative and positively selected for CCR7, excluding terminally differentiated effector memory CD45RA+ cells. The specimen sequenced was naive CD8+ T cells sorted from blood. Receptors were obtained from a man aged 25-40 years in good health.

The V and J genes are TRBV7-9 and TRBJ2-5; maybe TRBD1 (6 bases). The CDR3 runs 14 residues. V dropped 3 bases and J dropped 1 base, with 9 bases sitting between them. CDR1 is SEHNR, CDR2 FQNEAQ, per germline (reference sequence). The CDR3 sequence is CASSFRQAQETQYF. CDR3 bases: TGTGCCAGCAGCTTCCGACAGGCCCAAGAGACCCAGTACTTC.

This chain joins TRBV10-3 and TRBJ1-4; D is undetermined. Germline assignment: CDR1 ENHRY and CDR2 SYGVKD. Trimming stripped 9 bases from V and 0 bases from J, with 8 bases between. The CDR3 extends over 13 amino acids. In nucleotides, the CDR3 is TGTGCCATTCGACCCGCAACTAATGAAAAACTGTTTTTT. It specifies CAIRPATNEKLFF.

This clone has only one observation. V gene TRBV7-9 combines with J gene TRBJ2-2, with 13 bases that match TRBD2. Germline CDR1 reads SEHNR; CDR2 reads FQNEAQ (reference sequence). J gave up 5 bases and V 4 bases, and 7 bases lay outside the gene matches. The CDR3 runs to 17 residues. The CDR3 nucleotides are TGTGCCAGCAGCTACGTAGGGACTAGCGGGAAGACCGGGGAGCTGTTTTTT. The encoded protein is CASSYVGTSGKTGELFF.

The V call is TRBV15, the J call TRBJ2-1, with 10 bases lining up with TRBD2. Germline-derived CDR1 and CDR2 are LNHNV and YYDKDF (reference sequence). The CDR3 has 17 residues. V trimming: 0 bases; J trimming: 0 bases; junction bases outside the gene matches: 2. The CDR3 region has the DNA TGTGCCACCAGCAGAGAACTAGCGGGGAGCTCCTACAATGAGCAGTTCTTC. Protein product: CATSRELAGSSYNEQFF.

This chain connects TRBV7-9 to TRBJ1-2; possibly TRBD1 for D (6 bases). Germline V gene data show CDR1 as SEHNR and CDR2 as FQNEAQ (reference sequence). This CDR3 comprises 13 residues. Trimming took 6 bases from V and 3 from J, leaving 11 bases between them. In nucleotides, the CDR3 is TGTGCCAGCAGATCAGGGGCCGACTATGGCTACACCTTC. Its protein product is CASRSGADYGYTF.

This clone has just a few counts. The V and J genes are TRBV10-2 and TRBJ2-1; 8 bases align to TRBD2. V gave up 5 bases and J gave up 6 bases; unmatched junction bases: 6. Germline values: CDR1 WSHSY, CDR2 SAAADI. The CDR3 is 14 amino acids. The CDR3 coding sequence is TGCGCCAGCAGTACGGCGGGAGGTGGCAATGAGCAGTTCTTC. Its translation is CASSTAGGGNEQFF.

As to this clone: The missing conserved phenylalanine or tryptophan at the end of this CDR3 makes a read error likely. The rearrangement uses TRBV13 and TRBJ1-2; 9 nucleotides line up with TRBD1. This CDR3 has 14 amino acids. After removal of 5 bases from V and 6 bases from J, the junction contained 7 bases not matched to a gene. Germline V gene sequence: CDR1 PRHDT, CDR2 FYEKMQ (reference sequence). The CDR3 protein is CASSAGTGPHGYTL. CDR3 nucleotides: TGTGCCAGCAGCGCCGGGACAGGGCCCCATGGCTACACCCTC.

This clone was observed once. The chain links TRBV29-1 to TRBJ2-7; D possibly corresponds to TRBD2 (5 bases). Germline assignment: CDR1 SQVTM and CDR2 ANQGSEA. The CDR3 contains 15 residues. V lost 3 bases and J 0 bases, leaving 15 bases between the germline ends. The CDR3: CSVDGKRNRSYEQYF. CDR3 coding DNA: TGCAGCGTTGACGGTAAGCGGAACCGCTCCTACGAGCAGTACTTC.